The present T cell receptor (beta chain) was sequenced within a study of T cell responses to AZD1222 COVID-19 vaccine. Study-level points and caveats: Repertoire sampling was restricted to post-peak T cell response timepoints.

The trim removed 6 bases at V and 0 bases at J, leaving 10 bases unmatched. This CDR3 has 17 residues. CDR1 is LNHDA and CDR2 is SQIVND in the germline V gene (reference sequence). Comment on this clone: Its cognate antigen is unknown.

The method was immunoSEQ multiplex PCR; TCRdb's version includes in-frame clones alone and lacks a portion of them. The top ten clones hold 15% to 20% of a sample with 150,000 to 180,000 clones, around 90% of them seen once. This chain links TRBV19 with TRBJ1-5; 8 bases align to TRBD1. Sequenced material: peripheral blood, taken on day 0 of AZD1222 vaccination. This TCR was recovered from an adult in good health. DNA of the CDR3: TGTGCCAGTAGACCAACGGGACAGGTATATAGCAATCAGCCCCAGCATTTT. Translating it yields CASRPTGQVYSNQPQHF.